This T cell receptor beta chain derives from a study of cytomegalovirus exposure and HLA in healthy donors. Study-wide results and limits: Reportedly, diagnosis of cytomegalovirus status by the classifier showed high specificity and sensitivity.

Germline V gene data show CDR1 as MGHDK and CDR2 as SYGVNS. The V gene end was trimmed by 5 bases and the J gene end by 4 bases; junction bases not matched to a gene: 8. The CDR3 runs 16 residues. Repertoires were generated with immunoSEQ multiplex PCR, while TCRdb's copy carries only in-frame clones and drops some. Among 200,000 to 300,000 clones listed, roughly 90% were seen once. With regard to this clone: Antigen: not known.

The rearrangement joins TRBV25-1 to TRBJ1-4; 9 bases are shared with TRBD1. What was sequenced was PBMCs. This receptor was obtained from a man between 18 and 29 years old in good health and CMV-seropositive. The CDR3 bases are TGTGCCAGCAGTTTTTACCCGGGACAGGGTAATGAAAAACTGTTTTTT. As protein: CASSFYPGQGNEKLFF.